This is a list of T cell receptor beta chains from one sample in a study of blood T cells in healthy people across ages. One entry per CDR3 protein, called by TCRdb with MiXCR from the 5' RACE reads. Counted here are about 900,000 distinct CDR3 sequences, 62% occurring once; the ten biggest clones make up 28%. Specimen: blood. The receptor source for this set is a man aged 25 to 45 in good health. The CDR3 runs from the conserved cysteine through the conserved F or W. D genes are given only for firm matches. A clone size is listed for some rows: how often the clone was seen (once, few, many), or a class if it is expanded.

few | 12 | TRBJ2-7 | - | TRBV12-3/TRBV12-4 | TGTGCCAGCAGTCCAGGAGGAGACGAGCAGTACTTC | CASSPGGDEQYF
- | 14 | TRBJ2-3 | - | TRBV30 | TGTGCCTGGAGTGAGAGCGCAGGCACAGATACGCAGTATTTT | CAWSESAGTDTQYF
few | 15 | TRBJ2-7 | TRBD1 | TRBV10-3 | TGTGCCATCAGTGGGTCCCGGGACAGGTTGACCGAGCAGTACTTC | CAISGSRDRLTEQYF
- | 14 | TRBJ1-5 | - | TRBV20-1 | TGCAGTGCCCAGGCTCCACTGGGGGGTCAGCCCCAGCATTTT | CSAQAPLGGQPQHF
- | 14 | TRBJ1-1 | - | TRBV6-2/TRBV6-3 | TGTGCCAGTACCGGGACAACCAAGAACACTGAAGCTTTCTTT | CASTGTTKNTEAFF
- | 12 | TRBJ2-1 | - | TRBV6-1 | TGTGCCAGCTGTGGTACCTTCAATGAGCAGTTCTTC | CASCGTFNEQFF
- | 14 | TRBJ1-4 | - | TRBV28 | TGTGCCAGCAACCCCTTGGGGCTCGAAGAAAAACTGTTTTTT | CASNPLGLEEKLFF
- | 13 | TRBJ1-2 | TRBD1 | TRBV3-1 | TGTGCCAGCAGCCGGGACAGGGAAAGTGGCTACACCTTC | CASSRDRESGYTF
once | 15 | TRBJ2-1 | - | TRBV27 | TGTGCCAGCAGTCTAGGGGCAGACACCTACAATGAGCAGTTCTTC | CASSLGADTYNEQFF
- | 15 | TRBJ2-5 | - | TRBV5-1 | TGCGCCAGCAGTTTTGTCTCAGGGTTCCAAGAGACCCAGTACTTC | CASSFVSGFQETQYF
- | 17 | TRBJ2-1 | TRBD2 | TRBV5-1 | TGCGCCAGCAGCTTTGGCGCCAGCGGGGGGACCTACAATGAGCAGTTCTTC | CASSFGASGGTYNEQFF
- | 13 | TRBJ2-1 | - | TRBV27 | TGTGCCAGCAGTTTATCGCTTGGAAACGGGGGGTTCTTC | CASSLSLGNGGFF
once | 13 | TRBJ1-4 | - | TRBV20-1 | TGCAGTCCCCGGGGGGGGCCTAATGAAAAACTGTTTTTT | CSPRGGPNEKLFF
- | 14 | TRBJ2-5 | TRBD1 | TRBV20-1 | TGCAGTGCTAGATCCCCGACAGGGCTGAAGACCCAGTACTTC | CSARSPTGLKTQYF
- | 15 | TRBJ2-1 | TRBD1 | TRBV20-1 | TGCAGTGCTAGAGATGAACCAGGGGGCTCCTACGAGCAGTTCTTC | CSARDEPGGSYEQFF
few | 13 | TRBJ1-1 | - | TRBV29-1 | TGCAGCGTCGGGGGTGAAGGGGGCACTGAAGCTTTCTTT | CSVGGEGGTEAFF
- | 17 | TRBJ2-3 | - | TRBV24-1 | TGTGCCACCAGTGATACTGGAGCGGGTTGGAGCACAGATACGCAGTATTTT | CATSDTGAGWSTDTQYF
few | 12 | TRBJ2-7 | - | TRBV7-9 | TGTGCCAGCAGCTTAATTTCCTCGGAGCAGTACTTC | CASSLISSEQYF
- | 16 | TRBJ1-2 | - | TRBV14 | TGTGCCAGCAGCCAAGCCTCGACCGGGTTTTTTTATGGCTACACCTTC | CASSQASTGFFYGYTF
- | 16 | TRBJ2-1 | TRBD2 | TRBV11-2 | TGTGCCAGCAGCTTATGGGCGCGGGAGATGTACAATGAGCAGTTCTTC | CASSLWAREMYNEQFF
- | 14 | TRBJ1-5 | - | TRBV13 | TGTGCCAGCAGCTCCCGGGACAGCAATCAGCCCCAGCATTTT | CASSSRDSNQPQHF
few | 11 | TRBJ1-2 | - | TRBV9 | TGTGCCAGCAGCGCCCTACGGGGCTACACCTTC | CASSALRGYTF
- | 12 | TRBJ2-5 | - | TRBV20-1 | TGCAGTGCTAGAGTCAGCGGCCTGGGGCAGTACTTC | CSARVSGLGQYF
- | 13 | TRBJ1-2 | - | TRBV6-6 | TGTGCCAGCAGTTACGATGCGGGGGATGGCTACACCTTC | CASSYDAGDGYTF
once | 15 | TRBJ2-5 | - | TRBV7-2 | TGTGCCAGCAGCTTAGTTCGGGGAGTCCAAGAGACCCAGTACTTC | CASSLVRGVQETQYF
- | 12 | TRBJ1-2 | - | TRBV29-1 | TGCAGCGTTGGCAACGGTAACTATGGCTACACCTTC | CSVGNGNYGYTF
- | 18 | TRBJ1-6 | - | TRBV9 | TGTGCCAGCAGCGTATCCCGCGCGAGGGGGTCCTATAATTCACCCCTCCACTTT | CASSVSRARGSYNSPLHF
- | 16 | TRBJ2-3 | TRBD2 | TRBV6-2/TRBV6-3 | TGTGCCAGCAGTGCAGGACTAGCGGCGCCCTCAGATACGCAGTATTTT | CASSAGLAAPSDTQYF
once | 12 | TRBJ2-7 | TRBD1 | TRBV27 | TGTGCCAGCAAGACAGGGGACAACGAGCAGTACTTC | CASKTGDNEQYF
- | 14 | TRBJ2-3 | - | TRBV4-2 | TGTACCAGCAGCCCCGGAAGGAACACAGATACGCAGTATTTT | CTSSPGRNTDTQYF
many | 14 | TRBJ1-2 | - | TRBV4-3 | TGTGCCAGCAGCCAAGATCGGACAGCCTATGGCTACACCTTC | CASSQDRTAYGYTF
- | 13 | TRBJ2-1 | - | TRBV20-1 | TGCAGTGCTATCGGGCCCCCCTTGCCTGAGCAGTTCTTC | CSAIGPPLPEQFF
- | 19 | TRBJ2-6 | TRBD2 | TRBV5-1 | TGCGCCAGCAGCCCTAAGACTAGCGGGGGTCGTGCTGGGGCCAACGTCCTGACTTTC | CASSPKTSGGRAGANVLTF
once | 15 | TRBJ2-1 | - | TRBV12-5 | TGTGCTAGTGGTTCCAGACGGGGGGCAGGCAATGAGCAGTTCTTC | CASGSRRGAGNEQFF
- | 16 | TRBJ1-6 | - | TRBV7-2 | TGTGCCAGCAGCCCCCAAGGGGGGCTATATAATTCACCCCTCCACTTT | CASSPQGGLYNSPLHF
- | 13 | TRBJ2-3 | TRBD2 | TRBV29-1 | TGTAGCGTTGGTCTAGCGGGGATAGATGCGCAGTATTTT | CSVGLAGIDAQYF
- | 13 | TRBJ2-7 | - | TRBV5-1 | TGCGCCAGCAGCGCGGGACAGCACTACGAGCAGTACTTC | CASSAGQHYEQYF
- | 13 | TRBJ1-2 | - | TRBV28 | TGTGCCAGCAGTTTATTCGGGGGCGAGGGCTACACCTTC | CASSLFGGEGYTF
- | 17 | TRBJ2-5 | - | TRBV12-5 | TGTGCTAGTGGTTTGGGAGAGTCGGCCCCGCGGGAAGAGACCCAGTACTTC | CASGLGESAPREETQYF
- | 11 | TRBJ1-2 | - | TRBV2 | TGTGCCAGCAACGTGTTCTATGGCTACACCTTC | CASNVFYGYTF
- | 16 | TRBJ2-7 | - | TRBV6-2/TRBV6-3 | TGTGCCAGCAGTTCGACGCAGTTCCCCCGGAGATACGAGCAGTACTTC | CASSSTQFPRRYEQYF
- | 17 | TRBJ1-4 | - | TRBV14 | TGTGCCAGCAGCCCCCTAAGGCAGGGGTCAACTAATGAAAAACTGTTTTTT | CASSPLRQGSTNEKLFF
- | 15 | TRBJ2-3 | - | TRBV7-2 | TGTGCCAGCAGCTTACAGACCTTCCACACAGATACGCAGTATTTT | CASSLQTFHTDTQYF
- | 16 | TRBJ2-3 | TRBD2 | TRBV28 | TGTGCCAGCAGTGGCGCATCCAGCGGGGGGGCCGTTACGCAGTATTTT | CASSGASSGGAVTQYF